This is a list of T cell receptor beta chains from one sample in a study of radiotherapy plus CTLA-4 blockade in lung cancer. Method: immunoSEQ multiplex PCR; TCRdb's copy keeps in-frame clones and lacks some. The sample yields tens of thousands of clones, roughly 81% seen once. The material was peripheral blood, obtained from a patient treated with radiotherapy plus ipilimumab. These receptors all come from a human donor with non-small cell lung cancer whose response to radiotherapy plus ipilimumab could not be evaluated. Both conserved end residues are part of each CDR3. D genes are given only for firm matches. Clone sizes are given selectively: once, few, many, or a class where the clone is expanded.

D,J,V,size,length,DNA,CDR3
.,TRBJ2-5,TRBV28,.,13,TGTGCCAGCAGTTGGAGACAGCAAGAGACCCAGTACTTC,CASSWRQQETQYF
TRBD1,TRBJ1-2,TRBV9,.,14,TGTGCCAGCAGCGCCGGACAGGGCCTCTATGGCTACACCTTC,CASSAGQGLYGYTF
.,TRBJ2-5,TRBV5-3,.,16,TGTGCCAGAAGCTTGGTTTCGGCTAGCGTGGTGGAGACCCAGTACTTC,CARSLVSASVVETQYF
TRBD1,TRBJ1-1,TRBV29-1,.,13,TGCAGCGTTGAAGGGACAGGGATCACTGAAGCTTTCTTT,CSVEGTGITEAFF
.,TRBJ2-7,TRBV5-1,.,13,TGCGCCAGCAGCTCTGGGCCATCCTACGAGCAGTACTTC,CASSSGPSYEQYF
TRBD1,TRBJ2-7,TRBV9,.,14,TGTGCCAGCGGACCGGGACAGGCGTACTACGAGCAGTACTTC,CASGPGQAYYEQYF
TRBD2,TRBJ2-1,TRBV2,.,14,TGTGCCAGCAGGAAGACTAGCGGGGACAATGAGCAGTTCTTC,CASRKTSGDNEQFF
TRBD2,TRBJ2-1,TRBV4-3,.,19,TGCGCCAGCAGCCAAGAGGTTCCTAGCGGGAGAAGTGGCTACAATGAGCAGTTCTTC,CASSQEVPSGRSGYNEQFF
.,TRBJ1-3,TRBV5-6,.,15,TGTGCCAGCAGCTTTATGGCTCTCTCTGGAAACACCATATATTTT,CASSFMALSGNTIYF
.,TRBJ1-1,TRBV19,.,15,TGTGCCAGTAGTATTAGAGGAGGTTTGAACACTGAAGCTTTCTTT,CASSIRGGLNTEAFF
.,TRBJ2-7,TRBV5-1,.,13,TGCGCCAGCAGCTCTGGACTTACCTACGAGCAGTACTTC,CASSSGLTYEQYF
.,TRBJ2-5,TRBV5-6,once,15,TGTGCCAGCAGCTTCGGTTGGGGGGACCAAGAGACCCAGTACTTC,CASSFGWGDQETQYF
.,TRBJ2-3,TRBV7-9,few,14,TGTGCCAGCAGCTCCCAGACAGTAGCAGATACGCAGTATTTT,CASSSQTVADTQYF
.,TRBJ2-1,TRBV4-3,.,18,TGCGCCAGCAGCCAAGATGTGGAACAGTTTAGCTCCTACAATGAGCAGTTCTTC,CASSQDVEQFSSYNEQFF
TRBD2,TRBJ2-7,TRBV6-5,.,15,TGTGCCAGCAGTTACTCCCTAGCGGGATCGGGGGAGCAGTACTTC,CASSYSLAGSGEQYF
TRBD2,TRBJ2-5,TRBV27,.,16,TGTGCCAGCAGTACTTCTCTTAGCGGGAGCCAAGAGACCCAGTACTTC,CASSTSLSGSQETQYF
TRBD1,TRBJ2-1,TRBV6-1,.,16,TGTGCCAGCAGTGAAGCTTCAGGGGGTCTAAACAATGAGCAGTTCTTC,CASSEASGGLNNEQFF
TRBD1,TRBJ1-3,TRBV7-9,few,13,TGTGCCAGAACAGGGGGCACTGGAAACACCATATATTTT,CARTGGTGNTIYF
TRBD2,TRBJ2-2,TRBV7-3,.,16,TGTGCCAGCAGCCATGGACTAGCGGGAGGCACCGGGGAGCTGTTTTTT,CASSHGLAGGTGELFF
TRBD1,TRBJ1-2,TRBV5-4,few,14,TGTGCCAGCAGACGGACAGGGAGAGGGTATGGCTACACCTTC,CASRRTGRGYGYTF
TRBD2,TRBJ2-2,TRBV9,.,16,TGTGCCAGCAGCGCGGGACTAGCGGGAACAACCGGGGAGCTGTTTTTT,CASSAGLAGTTGELFF
TRBD1,TRBJ1-3,TRBV5-7,.,15,TGTGCCAGCAGCCCGACAGGGGGCTCTGGAAACACCATATATTTT,CASSPTGGSGNTIYF
TRBD1,TRBJ1-2,TRBV19,few,14,TGTGCCAGTAATTGGGGGACAGGGGTGTATGGCTACACCTTC,CASNWGTGVYGYTF
.,TRBJ2-1,TRBV6-1,.,15,TGTGCCAGCAGTGAAGCTGCGGGTACCTACAATGAGCAGTTCTTC,CASSEAAGTYNEQFF
.,TRBJ2-4,TRBV5-6,once,16,TGTGCCAGCAGCTTACAGGGACCCGAGGGTGGAAACATTCAGTACTTC,CASSLQGPEGGNIQYF
TRBD1,TRBJ1-2,TRBV6-6,few,13,TGTGCCAGCAGATTCGACAGGGGGCATGGCTACACCTTC,CASRFDRGHGYTF
.,TRBJ2-2,TRBV7-6,once,13,TGTGCCAGCAGCTTACAGGGCTGGGGGGAGCTGTTTTTT,CASSLQGWGELFF
TRBD2,TRBJ2-3,TRBV18,.,16,TGTGCCAGCTCGGGGACTAGCGGGGCAACGGGAGATACGCAGTATTTT,CASSGTSGATGDTQYF
.,TRBJ2-7,TRBV7-2,.,13,TGTGCCAGCAGCTTAGCGCGACAGTACGAGCAGTACTTC,CASSLARQYEQYF
TRBD2,TRBJ2-1,TRBV15,.,20,TGTGCCACCAGCAGAGAAACCCCCGGACTAGCGGTGGGAGACTACAATGAGCAGTTCTTC,CATSRETPGLAVGDYNEQFF
TRBD1,TRBJ1-5,TRBV29-1,.,13,TGCAGCGTTGCAAGGGACAGAAATCAGCCCCAGCATTTT,CSVARDRNQPQHF
.,TRBJ1-5,TRBV19,.,17,TGTGCCAGTAGTATAGAGGGGCGCACAGTCCACAATCAGCCCCAGCATTTT,CASSIEGRTVHNQPQHF